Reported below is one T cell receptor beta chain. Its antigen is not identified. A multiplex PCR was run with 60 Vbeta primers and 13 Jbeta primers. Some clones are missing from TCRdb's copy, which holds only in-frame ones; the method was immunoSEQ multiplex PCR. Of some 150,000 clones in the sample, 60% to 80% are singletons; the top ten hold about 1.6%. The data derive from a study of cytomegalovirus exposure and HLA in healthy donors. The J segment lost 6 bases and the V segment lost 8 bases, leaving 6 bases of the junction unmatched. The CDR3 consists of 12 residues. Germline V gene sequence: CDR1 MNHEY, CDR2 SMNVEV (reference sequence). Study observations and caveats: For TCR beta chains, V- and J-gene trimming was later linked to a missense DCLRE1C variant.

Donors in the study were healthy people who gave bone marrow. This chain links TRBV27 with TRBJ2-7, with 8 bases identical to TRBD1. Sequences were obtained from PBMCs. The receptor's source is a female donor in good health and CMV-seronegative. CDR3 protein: CASATGAVEQYF. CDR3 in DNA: TGTGCCAGCGCGACAGGGGCGGTCGAGCAGTACTTC.